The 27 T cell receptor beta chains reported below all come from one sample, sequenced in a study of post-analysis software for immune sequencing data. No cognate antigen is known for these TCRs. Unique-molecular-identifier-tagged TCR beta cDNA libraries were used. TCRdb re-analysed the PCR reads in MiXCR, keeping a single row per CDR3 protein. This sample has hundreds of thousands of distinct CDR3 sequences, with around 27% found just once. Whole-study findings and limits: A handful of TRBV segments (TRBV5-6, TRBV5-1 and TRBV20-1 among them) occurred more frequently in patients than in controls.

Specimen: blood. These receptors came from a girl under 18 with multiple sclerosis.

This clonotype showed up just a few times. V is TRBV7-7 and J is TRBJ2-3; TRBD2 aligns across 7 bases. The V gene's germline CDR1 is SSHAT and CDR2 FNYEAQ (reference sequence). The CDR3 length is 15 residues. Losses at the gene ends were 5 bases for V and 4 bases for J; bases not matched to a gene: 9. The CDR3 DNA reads TGTGCCAGCAGCCCACTAGCGCAAGGAGCAGATACGCAGTATTTT. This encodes CASSPLAQGADTQYF.

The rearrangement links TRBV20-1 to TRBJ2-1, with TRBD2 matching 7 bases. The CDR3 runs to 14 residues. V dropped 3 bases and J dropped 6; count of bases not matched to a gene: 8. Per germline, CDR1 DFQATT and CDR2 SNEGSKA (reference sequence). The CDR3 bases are TGCAGTGCTAGTTGGGGGGGAGGGCCCAATGAGCAGTTCTTC. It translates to CSASWGGGPNEQFF.

The CDR3 DNA reads TGTGCCAGCAGCTCCAGACTAGCTGGGGCCGAGCAAGAGACCCAGTACTTC. The encoded protein is CASSSRLAGAEQETQYF. This chain links TRBV7-9 with TRBJ2-5, with TRBD2 matching 7 bases. CDR3 size: 17 residues. J was trimmed by 2 bases and V by 4 bases; bases with no gene match: 13. CDR1 and CDR2 from the germline V gene are SEHNR and FQNEAQ (reference sequence).

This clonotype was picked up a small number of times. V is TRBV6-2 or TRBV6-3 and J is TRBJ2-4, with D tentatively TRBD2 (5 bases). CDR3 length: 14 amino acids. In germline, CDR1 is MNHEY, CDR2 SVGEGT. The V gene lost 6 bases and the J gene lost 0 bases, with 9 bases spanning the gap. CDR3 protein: CASSGILAKNIQYF. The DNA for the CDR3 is TGTGCCAGCAGCGGGATACTAGCCAAAAACATTCAGTACTTC.

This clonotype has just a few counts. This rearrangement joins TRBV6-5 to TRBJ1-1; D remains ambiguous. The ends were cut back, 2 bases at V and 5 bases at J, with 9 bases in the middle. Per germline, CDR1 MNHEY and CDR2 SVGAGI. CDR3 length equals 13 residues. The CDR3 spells CASSYPGETEAFF. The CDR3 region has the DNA TGTGCCAGCAGTTACCCCGGGGAGACTGAAGCTTTCTTT.

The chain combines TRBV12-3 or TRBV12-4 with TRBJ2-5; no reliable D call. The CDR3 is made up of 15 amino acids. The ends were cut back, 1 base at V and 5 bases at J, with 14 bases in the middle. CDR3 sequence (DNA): TGTGCCAGCAGTTTAGGGACGATCCCGTTGGAGACCCAGTACTTC. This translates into CASSLGTIPLETQYF.

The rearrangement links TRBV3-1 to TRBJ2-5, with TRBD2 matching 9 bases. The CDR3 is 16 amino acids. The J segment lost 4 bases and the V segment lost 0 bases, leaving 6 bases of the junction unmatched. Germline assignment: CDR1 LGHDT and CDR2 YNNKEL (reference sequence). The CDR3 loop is CASSQDLGTSRETQYF. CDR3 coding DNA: TGTGCCAGCAGCCAAGATCTCGGGACTAGCCGAGAGACCCAGTACTTC.

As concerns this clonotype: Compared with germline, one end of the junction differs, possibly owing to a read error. The CDR3 reads CASNLGAAHQTDTQYF. The CDR3 coding sequence is TGTGCCAGCAACTTAGGCGCGGCGCACCAAACAGATACGCAGTATTTT. The chain has TRBV11-2 and TRBJ2-3; D not certain. Germline V CDR1 and CDR2: SGHAT, FQNNGV. This CDR3 spans 16 amino acids.

CDR3 nucleotides: TGTGCCAGCAGGGACGACGACCTCTATGGCTACACCTTC. Translating gives CASRDDDLYGYTF. This sequence joins TRBV28 and TRBJ1-2; D unresolved. The V gene's germline CDR1 is MDHEN and CDR2 SYDVKM. The CDR3 is 13 residues long. V lost 6 bases to trimming and J lost 4 bases, with 12 bases between them.

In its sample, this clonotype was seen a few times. For the CDR3, the DNA is TGTGCCAGCAGCGGTACCGGGACAGGGGGTTTCAAGCGGTACTTC. The encoded protein is CASSGTGTGGFKRYF. The chain links TRBV7-9 to TRBJ2-4; 11 bases line up with TRBD1. V shed 5 bases and J 15 bases; nucleotides not matched to a gene: 15. The CDR3 length is 15 residues. Per germline, CDR1 SEHNR and CDR2 FQNEAQ (reference sequence).

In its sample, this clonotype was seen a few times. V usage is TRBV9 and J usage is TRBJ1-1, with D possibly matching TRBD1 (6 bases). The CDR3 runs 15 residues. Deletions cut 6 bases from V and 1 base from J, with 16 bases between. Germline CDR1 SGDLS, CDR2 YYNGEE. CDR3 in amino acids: CASNLDGGGNTEAFF. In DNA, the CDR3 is TGTGCCAGCAACCTGGACGGGGGCGGGAACACTGAAGCTTTCTTT.

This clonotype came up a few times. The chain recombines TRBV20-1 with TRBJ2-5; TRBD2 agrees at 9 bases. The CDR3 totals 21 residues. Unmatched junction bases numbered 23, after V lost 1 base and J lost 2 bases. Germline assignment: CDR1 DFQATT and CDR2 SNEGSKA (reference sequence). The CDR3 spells CSARGESSGTTDGTMQETQYF. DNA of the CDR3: TGCAGTGCTAGAGGGGAGTCTAGCGGGACTACCGACGGTACCATGCAAGAGACCCAGTACTTC.

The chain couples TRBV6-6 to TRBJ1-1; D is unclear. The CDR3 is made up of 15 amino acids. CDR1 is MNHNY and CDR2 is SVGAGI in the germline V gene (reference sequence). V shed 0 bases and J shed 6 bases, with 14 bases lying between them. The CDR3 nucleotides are TGTGCCAGCAGTTACTCGATTGCCACGGAAGCTGAAGCTTTCTTT. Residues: CASSYSIATEAEAFF.

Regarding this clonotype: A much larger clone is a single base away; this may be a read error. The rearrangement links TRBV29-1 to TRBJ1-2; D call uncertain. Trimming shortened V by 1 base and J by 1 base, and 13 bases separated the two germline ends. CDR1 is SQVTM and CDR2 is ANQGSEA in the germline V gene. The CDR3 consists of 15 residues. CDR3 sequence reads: CSVEASGRYNYGYTF. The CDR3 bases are TGCAGCGTTGAAGCTTCAGGACGGTATAACTATGGCTACACCTTC.

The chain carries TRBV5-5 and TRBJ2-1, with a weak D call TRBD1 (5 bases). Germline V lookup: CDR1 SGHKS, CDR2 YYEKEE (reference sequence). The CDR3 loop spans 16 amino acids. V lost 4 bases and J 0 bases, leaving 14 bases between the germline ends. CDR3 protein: CASSNPRVDSYNEQFF. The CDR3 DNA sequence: TGTGCCAGCAGCAATCCCAGGGTGGACTCCTACAATGAGCAGTTCTTC.

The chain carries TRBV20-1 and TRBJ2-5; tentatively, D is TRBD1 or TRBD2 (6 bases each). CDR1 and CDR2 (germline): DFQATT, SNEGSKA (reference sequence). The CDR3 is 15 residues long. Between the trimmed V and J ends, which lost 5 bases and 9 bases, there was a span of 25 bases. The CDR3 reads CSAGNRDTGGFSQYF. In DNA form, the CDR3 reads TGCAGTGCTGGCAACCGGGACACCGGGGGTTTTTCCCAGTACTTC.

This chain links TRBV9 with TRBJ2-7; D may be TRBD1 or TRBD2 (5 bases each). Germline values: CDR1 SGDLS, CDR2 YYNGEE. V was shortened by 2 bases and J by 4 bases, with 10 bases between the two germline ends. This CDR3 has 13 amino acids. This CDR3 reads CASSVGPVYEQYF. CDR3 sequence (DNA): TGTGCCAGCAGCGTGGGACCGGTGTACGAGCAGTACTTC.

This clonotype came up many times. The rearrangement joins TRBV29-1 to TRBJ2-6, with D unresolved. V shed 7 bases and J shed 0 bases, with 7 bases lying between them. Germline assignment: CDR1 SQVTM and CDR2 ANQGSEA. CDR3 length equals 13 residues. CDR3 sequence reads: CSASTSGANVLTF. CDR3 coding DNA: TGCAGCGCCTCCACCTCTGGGGCCAACGTCCTGACTTTC.

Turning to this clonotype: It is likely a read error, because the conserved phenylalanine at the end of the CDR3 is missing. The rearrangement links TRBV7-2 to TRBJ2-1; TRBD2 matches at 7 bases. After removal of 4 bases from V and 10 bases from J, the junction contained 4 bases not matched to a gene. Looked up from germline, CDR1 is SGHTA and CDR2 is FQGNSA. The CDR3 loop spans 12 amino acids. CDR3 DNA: TGTGCCAGCAGCTCGGGACTACCGGAGCAGTTCTTA. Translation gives CASSSGLPEQFL.

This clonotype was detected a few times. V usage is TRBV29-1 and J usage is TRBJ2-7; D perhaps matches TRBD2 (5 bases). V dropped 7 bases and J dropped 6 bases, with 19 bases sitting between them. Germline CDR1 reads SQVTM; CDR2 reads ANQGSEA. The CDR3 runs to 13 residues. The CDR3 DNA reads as TGCAGCGCAAGAGGGCTAGTCGGCGGCGAGCAGTACTTC. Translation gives CSARGLVGGEQYF.

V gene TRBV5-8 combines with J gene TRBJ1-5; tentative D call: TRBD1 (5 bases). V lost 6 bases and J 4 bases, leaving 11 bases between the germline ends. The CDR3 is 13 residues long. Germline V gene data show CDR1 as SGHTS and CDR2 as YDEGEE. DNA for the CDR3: TGTGCCAGCAATAGGGGTTGGAATCAGCCCCAGCATTTT. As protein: CASNRGWNQPQHF.

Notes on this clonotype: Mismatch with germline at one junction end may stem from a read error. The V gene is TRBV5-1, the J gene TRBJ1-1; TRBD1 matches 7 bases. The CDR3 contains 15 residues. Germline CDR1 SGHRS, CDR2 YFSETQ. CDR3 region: CDSSSTGTANTEVFF. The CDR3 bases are TGCGACAGCAGCTCCACCGGGACAGCGAACACTGAAGTTTTCTTT.

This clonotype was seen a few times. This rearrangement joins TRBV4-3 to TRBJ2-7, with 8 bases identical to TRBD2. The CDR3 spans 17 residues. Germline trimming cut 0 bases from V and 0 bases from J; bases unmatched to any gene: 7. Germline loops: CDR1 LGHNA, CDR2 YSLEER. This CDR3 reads CASSQDWGGRSSYEQYF. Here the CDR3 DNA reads TGCGCCAGCAGCCAAGATTGGGGCGGGAGGAGCTCCTACGAGCAGTACTTC.

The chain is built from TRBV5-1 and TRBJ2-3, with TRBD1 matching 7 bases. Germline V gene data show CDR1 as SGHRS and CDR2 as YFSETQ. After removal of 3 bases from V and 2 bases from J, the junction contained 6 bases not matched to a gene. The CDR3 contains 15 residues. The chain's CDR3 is CASSWWDSFTDTQYF. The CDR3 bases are TGCGCCAGCAGCTGGTGGGACAGCTTCACAGATACGCAGTATTTT.

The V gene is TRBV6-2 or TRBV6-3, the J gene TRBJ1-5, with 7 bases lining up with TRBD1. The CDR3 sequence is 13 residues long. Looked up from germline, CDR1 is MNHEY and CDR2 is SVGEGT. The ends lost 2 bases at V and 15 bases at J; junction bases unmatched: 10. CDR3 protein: CASSYESRDSGHF. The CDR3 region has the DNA TGTGCCAGCAGTTACGAATCCCGGGACAGCGGGCATTTT.

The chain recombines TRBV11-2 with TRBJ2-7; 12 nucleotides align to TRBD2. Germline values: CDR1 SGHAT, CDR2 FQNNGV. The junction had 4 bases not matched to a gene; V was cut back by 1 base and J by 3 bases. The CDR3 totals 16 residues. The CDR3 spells CASSLGLAGGNYEQYF. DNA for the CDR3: TGTGCCAGCAGCTTAGGTCTAGCGGGAGGGAACTACGAGCAGTACTTC.

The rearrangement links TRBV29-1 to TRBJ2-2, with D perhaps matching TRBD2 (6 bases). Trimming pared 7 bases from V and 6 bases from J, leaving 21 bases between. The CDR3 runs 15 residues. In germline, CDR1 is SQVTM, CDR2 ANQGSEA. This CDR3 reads CSADAGLWGAGELFF. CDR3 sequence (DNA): TGCAGCGCTGACGCGGGTTTGTGGGGGGCCGGGGAGCTGTTTTTT.